One T cell receptor (beta chain) is described in this entry. Its cognate antigen is unknown. V was pared by 0 bases and J by 5 bases, with 4 bases of the junction left unmatched. Germline loops: CDR1 KGHDR, CDR2 SFDVKD. CDR3 length equals 15 residues. Assay: immunoSEQ multiplex PCR; the TCRdb copy retains only in-frame clones and omits some. The sample contains about 66,000 clones, around 85% of which appear only once. These data belong to a study of vaccination effects on CD4 cells after COVID-19. Overall study results and limits: Researchers report that only 1 of 255 vaccine-induced clones in healthy vaccinees cross-reacted with common cold coronaviruses.

At the end of 9 to 11 days of culture, CD4+ T cells were isolated. The participants, recipients of two vaccine doses, got either BNT162b2 or mRNA-1273. Testing of the vaccine recipients showed negative nucleocapsid antibodies and no prior SARS-CoV-2 infection. In the cultures, half the medium was exchanged for IL-2 medium on days 3 and 7. This sequence was found in a human donor who received a COVID-19 vaccine. V usage is TRBV24-1 and J usage is TRBJ2-5; 8 positions agree with TRBD2. Sequenced here: CD4+ T cells from PBMCs cultured without peptide, sampled after COVID-19 vaccination. CDR3 residues: CATSDLTGGLETQYF. The CDR3 region has the DNA TGTGCCACCAGTGATTTGACGGGGGGGCTGGAGACCCAGTACTTC.